These 29 T cell receptor beta chains share one sample of origin, sequenced in a study of cytomegalovirus exposure and HLA in healthy donors. In the PCR, 60 Vbeta and 13 Jbeta primers were used. The protocol was immunoSEQ multiplex PCR, while the TCRdb copy is restricted to in-frame clones and leaves out a portion. Of about 150,000 clones in the sample, 70% to 80% were seen once. Input material: PBMCs. The receptor set was obtained from a man aged 45-60 years in good health and CMV-seropositive.

This chain connects TRBV28 to TRBJ2-4, with TRBD2 matching 8 bases. V shed 3 bases, J shed 6 bases, and the junction held 13 bases outside the gene matches. CDR3 length equals 17 residues. Germline-derived CDR1 and CDR2 are MDHEN and SYDVKM. CDR3 region: CASSFLPREGPINIQYF. CDR3 bases: TGTGCCAGCAGTTTTCTCCCTCGGGAGGGCCCGATAAACATTCAGTACTTC.

The chain links TRBV21-1 to TRBJ2-3; the D call in the table, TRBD1, was not verified against the DNA. TRBV21-1 counts as a pseudogene. There are 17 residues in the CDR3. CDR3 sequence: CASSRETGGAGTDTQYF. CDR3 nucleotide sequence: TGTGCCAGCAGCAGAGAGACAGGGGGCGCTGGCACAGATACGCAGTATTTT.

This clone was seen just once. The rearrangement links TRBV5-1 to TRBJ2-7; the match to TRBD1 covers 9 bases. The CDR3 loop spans 14 amino acids. In germline, CDR1 is SGHRS, CDR2 YFSETQ. V trimming: 0 bases; J trimming: 5 bases; junction bases outside the gene matches: 3. The CDR3 DNA reads as TGCGCCAGCAGCTTGGGACAGGGGGTGAACGAGCAGTACTTC. Translating it yields CASSLGQGVNEQYF.

The chain has TRBV19 and TRBJ2-5; TRBD2 matches at 8 bases. The V gene's germline CDR1 is LNHDA and CDR2 SQIVND (reference sequence). The CDR3 is 14 residues long. J gave up 5 bases and V 7 bases, and 9 bases lay outside the gene matches. DNA for the CDR3: TGTGCCAGTAAGCGGGAGACTTTAGGGGAGACCCAGTACTTC. Translation gives CASKRETLGETQYF.

This clone was observed many times. Within the sample, other DNA sequences also encode this same CDR3. This CDR3 is CASSLELVYEQYF. The DNA for the CDR3 is TGCGCCAGCAGCTTGGAACTAGTATACGAGCAGTACTTC. V usage is TRBV5-1 and J usage is TRBJ2-7; tentative D call: TRBD2 (5 bases). V was shortened by 0 bases and J by 4 bases, with 8 bases between the two germline ends. This CDR3 comprises 13 residues. Germline CDR1 is SGHRS and CDR2 is YFSETQ.

Here the CDR3 reads CASRRGQGVTAEAFF. The DNA for the CDR3 is TGTGCCAGTCGGAGGGGACAGGGAGTAACGGCTGAAGCTTTCTTT. The chain has TRBV19 and TRBJ1-1, with 9 bases matching TRBD1. Germline CDR1 reads LNHDA; CDR2 reads SQIVND (reference sequence). The junction had 13 bases not matched to a gene; V was cut back by 8 bases and J by 6 bases. This CDR3 spans 15 amino acids.

The V and J genes are TRBV18 and TRBJ2-7; D ambiguous. Germline values: CDR1 KGHSH, CDR2 LQKENI. CDR3 size: 16 residues. V shed 6 bases and J shed 3 bases, with 21 bases lying between them. CDR3 sequence reads: CASSRSLVDTGYEQYF. The CDR3 DNA is TGTGCCAGCTCGCGGAGTCTGGTCGATACGGGCTACGAGCAGTACTTC.

The V call is TRBV5-6, the J call TRBJ2-7; 7 bases line up with TRBD1. J lost 12 bases, V lost 4 bases, and 10 bases had no gene match. This CDR3 is 12 amino acids long. Per the germline V gene, CDR1 is SGHDT and CDR2 is YYEEEE. The CDR3 here is CASSRPTGWAYF. In DNA form, the CDR3 reads TGTGCCAGCAGCCGACCGACAGGGTGGGCGTACTTC.

The chain has TRBV27 and TRBJ2-1, with 12 bases that match TRBD1. This CDR3 has 15 residues. The germline CDR1 and CDR2 sequences are MNHEY and SMNVEV (reference sequence). V was clipped by 2 bases and J by 6 bases; unmatched bases: 2. CDR3 region: CASSLGTGGLNEQFF. As DNA, the CDR3 is TGTGCCAGCAGTTTAGGGACAGGGGGCCTCAATGAGCAGTTCTTC.

CDR3 in DNA: TGCGCCAGCAGCTCTTCCCAACTAGCGGGAGGTGGTAATGAGCAGTTCTTC. Translated: CASSSSQLAGGGNEQFF. The rearrangement joins TRBV5-1 to TRBJ2-1, with 12 nucleotides matching TRBD2. This CDR3 has 17 residues. The V gene end was trimmed by 3 bases and the J gene end by 7 bases; junction bases not matched to a gene: 11. Per the germline V gene, CDR1 is SGHRS and CDR2 is YFSETQ.

The chain links TRBV19 to TRBJ2-3; D perhaps matches TRBD1 (5 bases). The CDR3 is 14 amino acids. Germline values: CDR1 LNHDA, CDR2 SQIVND (reference sequence). Trimming cost V 6 bases and J 2 bases, with 12 bases left between them. The CDR3 is CASRRTSYTDTQYF. CDR3 sequence (DNA): TGTGCCAGTAGGAGGACATCCTACACAGATACGCAGTATTTT. The full variable domain, its missing parts supplied by reference TRBV19 and TRBJ2-3, is DGGITQSPKYLFRKEGQNVTLSCEQNLNHDAMYWYRQDPGQGLRLIYYSQIVNDFQKGDIAEGYSVSREKKESFPLTVTSAQKNPTAFYLCASRRTSYTDTQYFGPGTRLTVL.

The J gene is TRBJ2-5, the V gene TRBV27; 9 bases are a match to TRBD1. CDR3 length: 14 amino acids. V shed 6 bases, J shed 5 bases, and the junction held 7 bases outside the gene matches. Germline CDR1 MNHEY, CDR2 SMNVEV (reference sequence). CDR3 protein: CASRQGALLETQYF. The CDR3 bases are TGTGCCAGCAGACAGGGGGCGCTTTTGGAGACCCAGTACTTC.

The gene calls are TRBV4-1 and TRBJ1-2; 10 nucleotides match TRBD1. This CDR3 is 18 amino acids long. The ends lost 0 bases at V and 3 bases at J; junction bases unmatched: 10. Germline loops: CDR1 MGHRA, CDR2 YSYEKL. DNA of the CDR3: TGCGCCAGCAGCCAAGATGACAGGGGGCTTTCTGGTTACTATGGCTACACCTTC. Its translation is CASSQDDRGLSGYYGYTF.

The rearrangement links TRBV10-3 to TRBJ2-5; 8 positions match TRBD2. Unmatched junction bases numbered 5, after V lost 0 bases and J lost 2 bases. This CDR3 is built from 16 residues. Per the germline V gene, CDR1 is ENHRY and CDR2 is SYGVKD. The CDR3 spells CAISESTSSGQETQYF. The CDR3, as DNA: TGTGCCATCAGTGAGTCGACGTCTAGCGGGCAAGAGACCCAGTACTTC.

The CDR3 is CASNPSSGGGDTQYF. CDR3 DNA sequence: TGTGCCAGCAATCCGTCTAGCGGTGGAGGAGATACGCAGTATTTT. V gene TRBV2 combines with J gene TRBJ2-3; 7 bases agree with TRBD2. Germline V gene data show CDR1 as SNHLY and CDR2 as FYNNEI. J gave up 5 bases and V 7 bases, and 12 bases lay outside the gene matches. CDR3 size: 15 residues.

V and J are TRBV11-2 and TRBJ2-5; perhaps TRBD2 as D (6 bases). Germline loops: CDR1 SGHAT, CDR2 FQNNGV. With 4 bases removed from V and 11 bases from J, the gap between germline ends came to 20 bases. CDR3 size: 14 residues. The CDR3, as DNA: TGTGCCAGCAGCTCCCCCCGGGGGAGTGGAGAGCAGTACTTC. Amino acids: CASSSPRGSGEQYF.

The chain is built from TRBV5-1 and TRBJ2-1, with 11 bases matching TRBD1. The CDR3 covers 14 residues. From germline, CDR1 is SGHRS and CDR2 YFSETQ. V dropped 4 bases and J dropped 8; count of bases not matched to a gene: 5. CDR3 protein: CASSPRTGGDEQFF. CDR3 DNA: TGCGCCAGCAGCCCCCGGACAGGGGGCGATGAGCAGTTCTTC.

This clone was seen a handful of times. The J gene is TRBJ1-4, the V gene TRBV7-9, with D tentatively TRBD1 (6 bases). Between the trimmed V and J ends, which lost 5 bases and 0 bases, there was a span of 16 bases. This CDR3 spans 17 amino acids. CDR1 is SEHNR and CDR2 is FQNEAQ in the germline V gene (reference sequence). The CDR3 is CASSPQGLLATNEKLFF. The CDR3 nucleotides are TGTGCCAGCAGCCCACAGGGACTACTTGCAACTAATGAAAAACTGTTTTTT.

The rearrangement joins TRBV7-9 to TRBJ2-7; 7 bases agree with TRBD2. V lost 1 base, J lost 0 bases, and 9 bases stayed unmatched. Germline values: CDR1 SEHNR, CDR2 FQNEAQ (reference sequence). The CDR3 spans 17 residues. The CDR3 DNA reads TGTGCCAGCAGCTTAGGCGGTCAGCGGGGATCCTCCTACGAGCAGTACTTC. Protein product: CASSLGGQRGSSYEQYF.

This clone has just a few counts. The chain's CDR3 is CASRRLAGVFSYEQYF. The DNA for the CDR3 is TGCGCCAGCAGGAGACTAGCGGGAGTTTTTTCCTACGAGCAGTACTTC. The chain couples TRBV5-1 to TRBJ2-7; TRBD2 matches 12 bases. This CDR3 spans 16 amino acids. The trim removed 5 bases at V and 1 base at J, leaving 7 bases unmatched. Per germline, CDR1 SGHRS and CDR2 YFSETQ.

This rearrangement joins TRBV2 to TRBJ2-7, with TRBD1 as a possible D gene (6 bases). The CDR3 totals 13 residues. From germline, CDR1 is SNHLY and CDR2 FYNNEI. Trimming removed 1 base from V and 4 bases from J, with 8 bases in between. The CDR3 reads CASSEEQGYEQYF. The CDR3 DNA sequence: TGTGCCAGCAGTGAAGAACAGGGTTACGAGCAGTACTTC.

The rearrangement joins TRBV19 to TRBJ2-1; a weak D match, TRBD1 (5 bases). V dropped 5 bases and J dropped 6 bases, with 11 bases sitting between them. The germline CDR1 and CDR2 sequences are LNHDA and SQIVND (reference sequence). The length of the CDR3 is 13 residues. CDR3 DNA: TGTGCCAGTAGTTACAGGACGGGCAATGAGCAGTTCTTC. Translating gives CASSYRTGNEQFF.

This clone showed up just a few times. The rearrangement joins TRBV20-1 to TRBJ1-5, with unresolved D. V was clipped by 3 bases and J by 6 bases, with 6 bases between them. The CDR3 is 11 residues long. Germline lookup yields CDR1 DFQATT and CDR2 SNEGSKA (reference sequence). The CDR3 loop is CSASSVQPQHF. The CDR3 DNA reads TGCAGTGCTAGTTCAGTTCAGCCCCAGCATTTT.

In the case of this clone: Other nucleotide sequences from this sample produce the same CDR3. The chain carries TRBV30 and TRBJ2-3, with D unclear. CDR1 is GTSNPN, CDR2 SVGIG, per germline (reference sequence). CDR3 length: 14 amino acids. V dropped 3 bases and J dropped 0 bases, with 10 bases sitting between them. The CDR3 region is CAWSERASTDTQYF. CDR3 bases: TGTGCCTGGAGCGAACGCGCGAGCACAGATACGCAGTATTTT.

The rearrangement uses TRBV15 and TRBJ2-4; 8 nucleotides agree with TRBD1. This CDR3 is built from 17 residues. Germline CDR1 reads LNHNV; CDR2 reads YYDKDF (reference sequence). Germline trimming cut 0 bases from V and 2 bases from J; bases unmatched to any gene: 6. The CDR3 loop reads CATSREPRQGTKNIQYF. The CDR3 DNA is TGTGCCACCAGCAGAGAACCAAGACAGGGGACCAAAAACATTCAGTACTTC.

The chain uses TRBV7-3 and TRBJ2-6; 9 nucleotides match TRBD1. V lost 1 base and J lost 0; bases outside the gene matches: 13. The germline V gene encodes CDR1 SGHTA and CDR2 FQGTGA. This CDR3 has 21 amino acids. The CDR3 spells CASSLRGDRVFVDSGANVLTF. CDR3 nucleotide sequence: TGTGCCAGCAGCTTAAGGGGGGACAGGGTATTTGTCGACTCTGGGGCCAACGTCCTGACTTTC.

The chain combines TRBV5-6 with TRBJ2-3; D not resolved. The CDR3 has 12 amino acids. Germline CDR1 reads SGHDT; CDR2 reads YYEEEE. The ends were cut back, 4 bases at V and 4 bases at J, with 7 bases in the middle. The DNA for the CDR3 is TGTGCCAGCAGCCAGTCCCCAGATACGCAGTATTTT. This sequence encodes CASSQSPDTQYF. Looking up the rest from reference TRBV5-6 and TRBJ2-3 gives the full variable domain: DAGVTQSPTHLIKTRGQQVTLRCSPKSGHDTVSWYQQALGQGPQFIFQYYEEEERQRGNFPDRFSGHQFPNYSSELNVNALLLGDSALYLCASSQSPDTQYFGPGTRLTVL.

V and J are TRBV7-6 and TRBJ1-3; maybe TRBD1 (5 bases). Germline V gene data show CDR1 as SGHVS and CDR2 as FNYEAQ. CDR3 length equals 14 residues. V shed 0 bases and J shed 4 bases, with 7 bases lying between them. DNA for the CDR3: TGTGCCAGCAGCTTAGCGGGGCCCGGAAACACCATATATTTT. This translates into CASSLAGPGNTIYF. The full variable domain, completed using reference TRBV7-6 and TRBJ1-3, is GAGVSQSPRYKVTKRGQDVALRCDPISGHVSLYWYRQALGQGPEFLTYFNYEAQQDKSGLPNDRFSAERPEGSISTLTIQRTEQRDSAMYRCASSLAGPGNTIYFGEGSWLTVV.

This rearrangement joins TRBV5-6 to TRBJ2-5; 10 bases are a match to TRBD2. With V trimmed by 2 bases and J by 0 bases, 4 bases remained unmatched. Germline CDR1 is SGHDT and CDR2 is YYEEEE. The CDR3 contains 16 residues. The CDR3 is CASSFPSGSYQETQYF. CDR3 sequence (DNA): TGTGCCAGCAGCTTCCCTAGCGGGAGTTACCAAGAGACCCAGTACTTC. The variable domain in full, with the rest retrieved from reference TRBV5-6 and TRBJ2-5, is DAGVTQSPTHLIKTRGQQVTLRCSPKSGHDTVSWYQQALGQGPQFIFQYYEEEERQRGNFPDRFSGHQFPNYSSELNVNALLLGDSALYLCASSFPSGSYQETQYFGPGTRLLVL.